This TCR beta chain was sequenced in a study of blood T cell repertoires in COVID-19. Background on the study: Researchers got acute and convalescent COVID-19 samples from the United States, Italy and Spain. Sources were T cells, B-cell-depleted T cells, or PBMCs; the material itself was cDNA or gDNA.

In the source study's methods: Amplification with reference gene primers provided the estimates of nucleated cell counts. Sequencing used immunoSEQ multiplex PCR; TCRdb keeps in-frame clones, though not all of them. That table furnishes V, J and clone size, whereas the DNA furnished D and trimming. The table has 65,000 to 90,000 clones, 70% to 80% seen once. This clone showed up many times. The V and J ends lost 4 bases and 3 bases, in that order; junction bases with no gene match: 2. The germline CDR1 and CDR2 sequences are SEHNR and FQNEAQ (reference sequence). The CDR3 sequence is 14 residues long.

Sequencing was done on a sample of peripheral blood. This clonotype was obtained from a man aged 65 to 85 with COVID-19, enrolled during active disease. The gene calls are TRBV7-9 and TRBJ1-1; 10 bases fit TRBD1. CDR3 sequence reads: CASSSGQGYTEAFF. DNA for the CDR3: TGTGCCAGCAGCTCGGGACAGGGGTACACTGAAGCTTTCTTT. Based on the CDR3 plus reference TRBV7-9 and TRBJ1-1, the full variable domain is DTGVSQNPRHKITKRGQNVTFRCDPISEHNRLYWYRQTLGQGPEFLTYFQNEAQLEKSRLLSDRFSAERPKGSFSTLEIQRTEQGDSAMYLCASSSGQGYTEAFFGQGTRLTVV.